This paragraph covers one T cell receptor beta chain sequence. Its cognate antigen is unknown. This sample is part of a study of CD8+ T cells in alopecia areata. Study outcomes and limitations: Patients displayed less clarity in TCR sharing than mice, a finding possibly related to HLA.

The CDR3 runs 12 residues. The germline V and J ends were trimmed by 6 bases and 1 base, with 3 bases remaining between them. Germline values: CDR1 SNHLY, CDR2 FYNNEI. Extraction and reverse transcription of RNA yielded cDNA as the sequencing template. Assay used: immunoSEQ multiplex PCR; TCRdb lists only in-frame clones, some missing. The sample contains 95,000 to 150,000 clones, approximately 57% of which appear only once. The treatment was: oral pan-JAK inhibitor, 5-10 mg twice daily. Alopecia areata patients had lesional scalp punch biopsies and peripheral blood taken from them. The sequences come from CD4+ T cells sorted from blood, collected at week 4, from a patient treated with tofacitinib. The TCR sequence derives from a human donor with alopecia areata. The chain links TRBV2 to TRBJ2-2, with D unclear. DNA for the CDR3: TGTGCCAGCAGCTTGAACACCGGGGAGCTGTTTTTT. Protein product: CASSLNTGELFF.